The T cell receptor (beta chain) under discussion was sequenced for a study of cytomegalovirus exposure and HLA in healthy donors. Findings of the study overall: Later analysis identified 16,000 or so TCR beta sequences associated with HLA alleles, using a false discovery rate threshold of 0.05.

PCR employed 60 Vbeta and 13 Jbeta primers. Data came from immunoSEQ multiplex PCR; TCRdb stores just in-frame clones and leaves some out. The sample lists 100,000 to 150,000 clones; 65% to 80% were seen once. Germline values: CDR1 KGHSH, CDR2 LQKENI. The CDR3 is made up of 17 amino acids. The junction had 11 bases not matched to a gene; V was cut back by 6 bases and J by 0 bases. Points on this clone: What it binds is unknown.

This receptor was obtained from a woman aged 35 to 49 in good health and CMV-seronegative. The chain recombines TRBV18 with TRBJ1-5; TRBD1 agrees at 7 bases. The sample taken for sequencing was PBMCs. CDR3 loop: CASSPNANRGSNQPQHF. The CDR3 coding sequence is TGTGCCAGCTCCCCGAACGCCAACAGGGGTAGCAATCAGCCCCAGCATTTT.